These T cell receptor beta chains were read from a single sample in a study of blood T cell repertoires in COVID-19. Only in-frame clones appear in the TCRdb table, and some are missing; sequencing was by immunoSEQ multiplex PCR. Among a few hundred thousand clones, nearly 90% were seen once, and the ten largest hold 0.65% to 0.8%. Input material: peripheral blood. These receptors were taken from a human donor in a cohort sampled during active COVID-19. CDR3s include the opening cysteine and the closing phenylalanine or tryptophan. A D gene is named only where the DNA matches it firmly. Clone size is not always given. Where it is, it says once, few, many or a class for expanded clones.

d_call	clone_size	j_call	v_call	cdr3_aa	cdr3_nt
NA	NA	TRBJ1-6	TRBV3-1/TRBV3-2	CASSHGSPLHF	TGTGCCAGCAGCCATGGCTCACCCCTCCACTTT
TRBD2	few	TRBJ2-5	TRBV5-1	CASSLALAGGETQYF	TGCGCCAGCAGCTTGGCATTAGCGGGTGGGGAGACCCAGTACTTC
TRBD2	once	TRBJ2-2	TRBV14	CASSPLAGGQTGELFF	TGTGCCAGCAGCCCACTAGCGGGAGGGCAAACCGGGGAGCTGTTTTTT
TRBD2	NA	TRBJ2-3	TRBV4-2	CASSQDHVRASGGHVDTQYF	TGTGCCAGCAGCCAAGATCATGTTCGGGCTAGCGGGGGGCATGTAGATACGCAGTATTTT
NA	NA	TRBJ2-3	TRBV4-3	CASSQEGRGQTRQYF	TGCGCCAGCAGCCAAGAGGGAAGAGGACAAACCAGGCAGTATTTT
TRBD1	NA	TRBJ2-7	TRBV5-8	CASSWRDRIPYEQYF	TGTGCCAGCAGCTGGAGGGACAGGATTCCCTACGAGCAGTACTTC
NA	NA	TRBJ2-7	TRBV6-5	CASSYDRLSYEQYF	TGTGCCAGCAGTTATGACAGGCTCTCCTACGAGCAGTACTTC
TRBD1	few	TRBJ1-1	TRBV4-1	CASSQEGRGTEAFF	TGCGCCAGCAGCCAAGAAGGCAGGGGGACTGAAGCTTTCTTT
NA	NA	TRBJ2-7	TRBV11-2	CASSLLGLGVYEQYF	TGTGCCAGCAGCTTGCTGGGTTTGGGAGTATACGAGCAGTACTTC
TRBD2	NA	TRBJ2-6	TRBV3-1/TRBV3-2	CASSQGLAGGHTGANVLTF	TGTGCCAGCAGCCAAGGACTAGCGGGAGGGCATACTGGGGCCAACGTCCTGACTTTC
NA	NA	TRBJ1-2	TRBV3-1/TRBV3-2	CASSLPVGYTF	TGTGCCAGCAGCCTCCCGGTAGGCTACACCTTC
TRBD2	NA	TRBJ2-1	TRBV5-1	CASSLGSGGTPLVRFF	TGCGCCAGCAGCTTGGGGAGCGGGGGGACACCTCTCGTCCGGTTCTTC
TRBD1	NA	TRBJ2-7	TRBV12-3/TRBV12-4	CASSARTGYEQYF	TGTGCCAGCAGTGCCCGGACAGGCTACGAGCAGTACTTC
NA	NA	TRBJ2-1	TRBV12-3/TRBV12-4	CASRLGTYNEQFF	TGTGCCAGCAGGTTAGGGACATACAATGAGCAGTTCTTC
TRBD1	NA	TRBJ2-1	TRBV18	CASSPGTGGNEQFF	TGTGCCAGCTCACCAGGGACAGGGGGCAATGAGCAGTTCTTC
TRBD1	NA	TRBJ1-1	TRBV5-4	CASILTGGAYTEAFF	TGTGCCAGCATACTTACAGGGGGCGCTTACACTGAAGCTTTCTTT
TRBD1	NA	TRBJ1-2	TRBV5-5	CASSGGTGKLHGYTF	TGTGCCAGCAGCGGCGGGACAGGGAAACTTCATGGCTACACCTTC
NA	NA	TRBJ2-1	TRBV9	CASSVDSGLYNEQFF	TGTGCCAGCAGCGTCGACAGCGGGCTTTACAATGAGCAGTTCTTC
NA	NA	TRBJ2-7	TRBV7-9	CASSFADRYYEQYF	TGTGCCAGCAGCTTCGCCGACAGATACTACGAGCAGTACTTC
NA	NA	TRBJ1-2	TRBV6-5	CASSITQQGNYGYTF	TGTGCCAGCAGTATAACACAACAGGGTAACTATGGCTACACCTTC
NA	NA	TRBJ1-1	TRBV5-1	CASSQGGQLNTEAFF	TGCGCCAGCAGCCAAGGTGGACAGTTGAACACTGAAGCTTTCTTT
NA	NA	TRBJ2-1	TRBV4-3	CASSNDPADEQFF	TGCGCCAGCAGCAACGACCCCGCGGATGAGCAGTTCTTC
TRBD1	once	TRBJ2-5	TRBV5-1	CASSTGTGGETQYF	TGCGCCAGCAGCACCGGGACAGGTGGGGAGACCCAGTACTTC
NA	NA	TRBJ2-3	TRBV28	CASSFEAGTTDTQYF	TGTGCCAGCAGTTTTGAAGCGGGCACCACAGATACGCAGTATTTT
NA	NA	TRBJ1-6	TRBV4-3	CASSRGGSYNSPLHF	TGCGCCAGCAGCCGAGGTGGCTCCTATAATTCACCCCTCCACTTT
NA	NA	TRBJ1-2	TRBV7-9	CASSRNPSDYGYTF	TGTGCCAGCAGCCGAAACCCTTCGGACTATGGCTACACCTTC
TRBD2	few	TRBJ2-2	TRBV28	CASSYSGGPNTGELFF	TGTGCCAGCAGCTATAGCGGGGGGCCTAACACCGGGGAGCTGTTTTTT
TRBD2	few	TRBJ2-7	TRBV6-6	CASSYGASGSDEQYF	TGTGCCAGCAGTTACGGAGCTAGCGGGAGCGACGAGCAGTACTTC
NA	NA	TRBJ2-3	TRBV12-3/TRBV12-4	CASSLRVNTQYF	TGTGCCAGCAGTTTAAGAGTAAATACGCAGTATTTT
NA	few	TRBJ2-7	TRBV30	CAWSGQGFNYEQYF	TGTGCCTGGAGCGGTCAGGGCTTTAATTACGAGCAGTACTTC
TRBD1	NA	TRBJ1-2	TRBV5-4	CASSFPGQGQVNYGYTF	TGTGCCAGCAGCTTCCCGGGACAGGGTCAAGTTAACTATGGCTACACCTTC
TRBD2	NA	TRBJ2-1	TRBV30	CAWRPGTSPNEQFF	TGTGCCTGGAGACCCGGGACTAGCCCGAATGAGCAGTTCTTC
NA	NA	TRBJ2-7	TRBV9	CASSPLTEGEGEQYF	TGTGCCAGCAGCCCACTGACCGAGGGGGAGGGCGAGCAGTACTTC
NA	NA	TRBJ1-5	TRBV24-1	CATSDFSRTQPQHF	TGTGCCACCAGTGATTTTAGCCGCACCCAGCCCCAGCATTTT
NA	NA	TRBJ2-7	TRBV6-5	CASRTGIGEEQYF	TGTGCCAGCAGAACAGGGATTGGGGAGGAGCAGTACTTC
NA	NA	TRBJ2-3	TRBV7-9	CASSPIYAASTDTQYF	TGTGCCAGCAGCCCCATCTATGCGGCTAGCACAGATACGCAGTATTTT